A single sample gave rise to the 10 T cell receptor beta chains below, sequenced in a study of T cells in Graves' hyperthyroidism and ophthalmopathy. Researchers amplified the TCR beta CDR3 regions from RNA transcripts. The study used the HTBI primer set for a first-round RT-PCR of the TCR CDR3. TCRdb passed the multiplex PCR reads through MiXCR, listing each CDR3 protein once. Found here are hundreds of thousands of distinct CDR3 sequences, about 14% of them singletons; the top ten hold around 13%. The material sequenced was blood. These receptors all come from a woman aged 50 to 60 with Graves' ophthalmopathy.

This clonotype was observed many times. The CDR3 is CASSIPDRLNQPQHF. As DNA, the CDR3 is TGTGCCAGCAGTATCCCGGACAGACTCAATCAGCCCCAGCATTTT. J is TRBJ1-5 and V is TRBV28; D is possibly TRBD1 (6 bases). The CDR3 sequence is 15 residues long. V was cut by 5 bases and J by 3 bases, with 14 bases left in between. Germline lookup yields CDR1 MDHEN and CDR2 SYDVKM.

This clonotype was picked up many times. The rearrangement joins TRBV20-1 to TRBJ2-7; the D is unclear. CDR1 DFQATT and CDR2 SNEGSKA come from the germline V gene (reference sequence). V was shortened by 1 base and J by 0 bases, with 7 bases between the two germline ends. The CDR3 is 13 residues long. This CDR3 reads CSARGLDSYEQYF. In DNA, the CDR3 is TGCAGTGCTAGAGGCCTCGACTCCTACGAGCAGTACTTC.

This clonotype has at least ten counts. V gene TRBV28 combines with J gene TRBJ1-2; D ambiguous. Germline V gene sequence: CDR1 MDHEN, CDR2 SYDVKM. The CDR3 runs 8 residues. Trimming shortened V by 6 bases and J by 11 bases, and 4 bases separated the two germline ends. The CDR3 here is CASSCYTF. CDR3 bases: TGTGCCAGCAGCTGTTACACCTTC.

This clonotype was found a few times. This chain joins TRBV7-2 and TRBJ2-7, with 7 bases that match TRBD2. With 2 bases clipped from V and 5 bases from J, the junction kept 6 bases outside the gene matches. The CDR3 has 14 residues. CDR1 SGHTA and CDR2 FQGNSA come from the germline V gene. Here the CDR3 reads CASSLRSGIDEQYF. CDR3 nucleotides: TGTGCCAGCAGCTTAAGGAGCGGGATCGACGAGCAGTACTTC.

The sample holds many counts of this clonotype. The V call is TRBV5-6, the J call TRBJ1-5; D possibly corresponds to TRBD1 (5 bases). Trimming removed 0 bases at V and 6 bases at J, with 7 bases between. This CDR3 has 13 residues. The germline CDR1 and CDR2 sequences are SGHDT and YYEEEE. The CDR3 DNA reads TGTGCCAGCAGCTTGGGGACAAGTCAGCCCCAGCATTTT. It encodes CASSLGTSQPQHF.

This clonotype was seen many times. CDR3 amino acids: CASSPRLAGSYEQYF. As DNA, the CDR3 is TGTGCCAGCAGCCCCCGACTAGCGGGGTCCTACGAGCAGTACTTC. The chain employs TRBV7-8 and TRBJ2-7, with TRBD2 identical over 11 bases. With V trimmed by 5 bases and J by 1 base, 4 bases remained unmatched. The CDR3 sequence is 15 residues long. CDR1 is SGHVS and CDR2 is FQNEAQ in the germline V gene.

This clonotype was seen at least ten times. This chain connects TRBV3-1 to TRBJ1-2; TRBD1 matches at 7 bases. The junction had 8 bases not matched to a gene; V was cut back by 4 bases and J by 6 bases. Per the germline V gene, CDR1 is LGHDT and CDR2 is YNNKEL (reference sequence). The CDR3 spans 14 residues. As DNA, the CDR3 is TGTGCCAGCAGCCCCTCACAGGGGTTCGATGGCTACACCTTC. Translating it yields CASSPSQGFDGYTF.

This clonotype was seen ten or more times. This chain uses TRBV7-3 with TRBJ2-2; the D is unclear. Germline CDR1 and CDR2: SGHTA and FQGTGA. The CDR3 totals 16 residues. V shed 5 bases and J shed 2 bases, with 15 bases lying between them. Here the CDR3 reads CASSPDAGSNTGELFF. The CDR3 nucleotides are TGTGCCAGCAGCCCAGACGCCGGCTCTAACACCGGGGAGCTGTTTTTT.

In its sample, this clonotype was seen many times. This sequence joins TRBV28 and TRBJ2-3; D gene ambiguous. The V and J ends lost 3 bases and 0 bases respectively, with 7 bases between them. Germline V gene lookup returns CDR1 MDHEN and CDR2 SYDVKM. CDR3 length: 14 amino acids. CDR3 bases: TGTGCCAGCAGTTTTCCAGGAAGCACAGATACGCAGTATTTT. This sequence encodes CASSFPGSTDTQYF.

Ten or more counts support this clonotype. This chain connects TRBV12-3 or TRBV12-4 to TRBJ2-5, with 7 bases identical to TRBD1. The V gene end was trimmed by 6 bases and the J gene end by 0 bases; junction bases not matched to a gene: 4. This CDR3 is built from 14 residues. The CDR3 DNA sequence: TGTGCCAGCAGCCTGGACAGGTACCAAGAGACCCAGTACTTC. Protein sequence: CASSLDRYQETQYF.